Presented here are 23 T cell receptor beta chains from one specimen sequenced in a study of radiotherapy plus CTLA-4 blockade in lung cancer. Here immunoSEQ multiplex PCR was the method, and the copy in TCRdb shows in-frame clones only, minus some. Of about 31,000 clones in the sample, over 60% are singletons; the top ten hold approximately 4.5%. Source: peripheral blood, taken from a patient treated with radiotherapy plus ipilimumab. Receptors originate from a human donor with non-small cell lung cancer whose response to radiotherapy plus ipilimumab could not be evaluated.

V is TRBV4-1 and J is TRBJ2-7; tentatively, D is TRBD1 (6 bases). There are 18 residues in the CDR3. Germline V gene lookup returns CDR1 MGHRA and CDR2 YSYEKL. Trimming stripped 1 base from V and 3 bases from J, with 22 bases between. Written as DNA, the CDR3 is TGCGCCAGCAGCCAAGTTCAGGGGAGTCGAGGAGCAATCTACGAGCAGTACTTC. Residues: CASSQVQGSRGAIYEQYF.

This sequence joins TRBV10-2 and TRBJ2-5; 10 positions agree with TRBD2. The tail of the sequence fits TRBJ2-7 better, so the J call may be wrong. The CDR3 contains 15 residues. Per germline, CDR1 WSHSY and CDR2 SAAADI. CDR3: CASSGTSGSSYEQYF. CDR3 DNA: TGCGCCAGCAGTGGGACTAGCGGTAGCTCCTACGAGCAGTACTTC.

The chain uses TRBV27 and TRBJ1-1, with D uncertain. Germline CDR1 and CDR2: MNHEY and SMNVEV (reference sequence). The V end was cut by 2 bases, the J end by 4 bases, with 17 bases between. CDR3 length: 16 residues. CDR3 protein: CASSLSALGGGTEAFF. In DNA, the CDR3 is TGTGCCAGCAGTTTAAGCGCACTCGGCGGTGGCACTGAAGCTTTCTTT.

The rearrangement links TRBV5-5 to TRBJ2-7; the match to TRBD2 covers 13 bases. Per the germline V gene, CDR1 is SGHKS and CDR2 is YYEKEE (reference sequence). Losses at the gene ends were 0 bases for V and 4 bases for J; bases not matched to a gene: 13. The CDR3 runs 19 residues. CDR3 in DNA: TGTGCCAGCAGCTTGGGACTAGCGGGAGGTTCCTTAAGAGGGTACGAGCAGTACTTC. Its protein product is CASSLGLAGGSLRGYEQYF.

The rearrangement uses TRBV14 and TRBJ1-2, with D uncertain. V was trimmed by 3 bases and J by 7 bases, leaving 18 bases between them. Germline V lookup: CDR1 SGHDN, CDR2 FVKESK. The CDR3 totals 15 residues. This chain's CDR3 is CASSQGSPLSAGYTF. In DNA, the CDR3 is TGTGCCAGCAGCCAGGGCTCCCCTTTGTCCGCTGGCTACACCTTC.

This chain uses TRBV29-1 with TRBJ1-2, with TRBD1 matching 9 bases. J was trimmed by 6 bases and V by 7 bases; bases with no gene match: 9. The CDR3 extends over 13 amino acids. Looked up from germline, CDR1 is SQVTM and CDR2 is ANQGSEA. For the CDR3, the DNA is TGCAGCGCCCGAGCCGGGACAGGGCATGGCTACACCTTC. This sequence encodes CSARAGTGHGYTF.

The DNA for the CDR3 is TGTGCCAGCTCACCACCGACTAGCGGGTCCTACGAGCAGTACTTC. Translating gives CASSPPTSGSYEQYF. The J gene is TRBJ2-7, the V gene TRBV18; TRBD2 agrees at 10 bases. The CDR3 loop spans 15 amino acids. V shed 0 bases and J 1 base; nucleotides not matched to a gene: 0. CDR1 and CDR2 (germline): KGHSH, LQKENI.

This clone has just one count. The rearrangement joins TRBV5-6 to TRBJ1-2; TRBD1 matches at 8 bases. Trimming cost V 4 bases and J 6 bases; bases outside gene matches: 5. CDR3 length: 13 residues. Per the germline V gene, CDR1 is SGHDT and CDR2 is YYEEEE. CDR3 sequence reads: CASSVRQGNGYTF. The CDR3 DNA reads as TGTGCCAGCAGCGTAAGACAGGGGAATGGCTACACCTTC.

The CDR3 DNA sequence: TGTGCCAGTAGTAACTTACAGGGGATTTTCTCTGGAAACACCATATATTTT. Translation gives CASSNLQGIFSGNTIYF. The chain carries TRBV19 and TRBJ1-3; 7 nucleotides align to TRBD1. Germline V lookup: CDR1 LNHDA, CDR2 SQIVND (reference sequence). The CDR3 has 17 residues. J was trimmed by 0 bases and V by 4 bases; bases with no gene match: 9.

The chain uses TRBV2 and TRBJ1-1; D is possibly TRBD1 (5 bases). Germline-derived CDR1 and CDR2 are SNHLY and FYNNEI. The CDR3 has 16 amino acids. V was trimmed by 6 bases and J by 1 base, leaving 18 bases between them. Here the CDR3 reads CASSLSMGGKNTEAFF. In nucleotides, the CDR3 is TGTGCCAGCAGCCTATCGATGGGGGGAAAGAACACTGAAGCTTTCTTT. The full variable domain, with the rest looked up from reference TRBV2 and TRBJ1-1, is EPEVTQTPSHQVTQMGQEVILRCVPISNHLYFYWYRQILGQKVEFLVSFYNNEISEKSEIFDDQFSVERPDGSNFTLKIRSTKLEDSAMYFCASSLSMGGKNTEAFFGQGTRLTVV.

The V and J genes are TRBV9 and TRBJ1-5, with unresolved D. The V end was cut by 4 bases, the J end by 0 bases, with 11 bases between. The germline V gene encodes CDR1 SGDLS and CDR2 YYNGEE. The CDR3 totals 15 residues. The CDR3 DNA is TGTGCCAGCAGCTGGGAGGCAGCTAGCAATCAGCCCCAGCATTTT. It specifies CASSWEAASNQPQHF.

The CDR3 is CASSLDRGTGELFF. The CDR3 DNA reads as TGTGCCAGCAGCCTCGACAGGGGCACCGGGGAGCTGTTTTTT. The chain has TRBV7-9 and TRBJ2-2; 8 positions match TRBD1. Germline V CDR1 and CDR2: SEHNR, FQNEAQ (reference sequence). The CDR3 extends over 14 amino acids. The trim removed 5 bases at V and 4 bases at J, leaving 3 bases unmatched.

The V call is TRBV27, the J call TRBJ1-5, with a tentative D call TRBD1 (5 bases). CDR1 is MNHEY and CDR2 is SMNVEV in the germline V gene (reference sequence). V lost 3 bases to trimming and J lost 7 bases, with 10 bases between them. The CDR3 runs to 13 residues. CDR3 DNA: TGTGCCAGCAGTTTCTCGGGGGGACAGCCCCAGCATTTT. Translation gives CASSFSGGQPQHF.

The table lists this clone with a few counts. This sequence joins TRBV7-8 and TRBJ1-2; 7 bases align to TRBD1. In germline, CDR1 is SGHVS, CDR2 FQNEAQ. V dropped 5 bases and J dropped 6; count of bases not matched to a gene: 12. There are 15 residues in the CDR3. CDR3 in DNA: TGTGCCAGCAGCATCGACAGGGCCCATCCAGATGGCTACACCTTC. It is translated as CASSIDRAHPDGYTF.

The genes are TRBV7-2 and TRBJ2-2, with D perhaps TRBD2 (6 bases). Trimming left V 3 bases short and J 6 bases short, with 11 bases between. CDR3 length: 14 residues. CDR1 and CDR2 (germline): SGHTA, FQGNSA. CDR3 sequence (DNA): TGTGCCAGCAGCTTCACGGGAGCCGCCGGGGAGCTGTTTTTT. It codes for CASSFTGAAGELFF. Full variable domain (remainder filled in from reference TRBV7-2 and TRBJ2-2): GAGVSQSPSNKVTEKGKDVELRCDPISGHTALYWYRQSLGQGLEFLIYFQGNSAPDKSGLPSDRFSAERTGGSVSTLTIQRTQQEDSAVYLCASSFTGAAGELFFGEGSRLTVL.

The chain recombines TRBV29-1 with TRBJ2-7; D gene unclear. Trimming removed 0 bases from V and 2 bases from J, with 8 bases in between. The CDR3 contains 13 residues. Germline loops: CDR1 SQVTM, CDR2 ANQGSEA. For the CDR3, the DNA is TGCAGCGTTGAAGACGAACATACCTACGAGCAGTACTTC. Translating it yields CSVEDEHTYEQYF.

A single count supports this clone. The V and J genes are TRBV30 and TRBJ2-5, with 12 bases fitting TRBD2. The length of the CDR3 is 15 residues. The V gene's germline CDR1 is GTSNPN and CDR2 SVGIG (reference sequence). The V gene end was trimmed by 1 base and the J gene end by 4 bases; junction bases not matched to a gene: 4. CDR3 loop: CAWSELAGGRETQYF. The DNA of the CDR3 is TGTGCCTGGAGTGAACTAGCGGGAGGTCGAGAGACCCAGTACTTC.

The chain carries TRBV4-2 and TRBJ2-3; TRBD2 agrees at 14 bases. V lost 2 bases and J lost 1; bases outside the gene matches: 2. Germline V gene data show CDR1 as LGHNA and CDR2 as YNFKEQ. This CDR3 contains 17 residues. The CDR3 DNA reads as TGTGCCAGCAGCCAAATGGGACTAGCGGGAGGCACAGATACGCAGTATTTT. It codes for CASSQMGLAGGTDTQYF.

The chain has TRBV6-1 and TRBJ1-5; the D gene is possibly TRBD1 (5 bases). Germline V gene sequence: CDR1 MNHNS, CDR2 SASEGT. V was clipped by 6 bases and J by 2 bases, with 11 bases between them. CDR3 length equals 14 residues. The CDR3 DNA reads TGTGCCAGCAGAGCTCAGGGCGGCAATCAGCCCCAGCATTTT. Protein sequence: CASRAQGGNQPQHF.

The count of this clone is one. The chain links TRBV6-5 to TRBJ2-7; 10 bases match TRBD2. This CDR3 region has 15 residues. From germline, CDR1 is MNHEY and CDR2 SVGAGI. V dropped 5 bases and J dropped 3; count of bases not matched to a gene: 7. In DNA form, the CDR3 reads TGTGCCAGCAGTGGTAGCGGGAGGTACCGCTACGAGCAGTACTTC. Translating gives CASSGSGRYRYEQYF.

This clone was seen only a few times. This rearrangement joins TRBV10-3 to TRBJ1-2, with D tentatively TRBD1 (6 bases). This CDR3 has 15 amino acids. Germline V gene sequence: CDR1 ENHRY, CDR2 SYGVKD. V was clipped by 0 bases and J by 6 bases, with 14 bases between them. The CDR3 region is CAISESTQGIHGYTF. CDR3 in DNA: TGTGCCATCAGTGAGTCTACCCAGGGGATTCATGGCTACACCTTC.

The rearrangement uses TRBV20-1 and TRBJ2-1, with 7 bases lining up with TRBD2. This CDR3 has 10 amino acids. Germline V lookup: CDR1 DFQATT, CDR2 SNEGSKA (reference sequence). The V segment lost 5 bases and the J segment 10 bases; nucleotides outside the gene matches: 2. The CDR3 spells CSAWGGEQFF. The CDR3, as DNA: TGCAGTGCTTGGGGAGGGGAGCAGTTCTTC.

The chain couples TRBV11-2 to TRBJ2-7; no clear D. Trimming pared 5 bases from V and 7 bases from J, leaving 9 bases between. CDR3 length equals 11 residues. Germline-derived CDR1 and CDR2 are SGHAT and FQNNGV. The CDR3 here is CASSPTREQYF. Written as DNA, the CDR3 is TGTGCCAGCAGCCCGACTCGAGAGCAGTACTTC. The full variable domain, rest sourced from reference TRBV11-2 and TRBJ2-7, is EAGVAQSPRYKIIEKRQSVAFWCNPISGHATLYWYQQILGQGPKLLIQFQNNGVVDDSQLPKDRFSAERLKGVDSTLKIQPAKLEDSAVYLCASSPTREQYFGPGTRLTVT.